The 13 T cell receptor beta chains below all came from one sample that was sequenced in a study of blood T cell repertoires in COVID-19. Here immunoSEQ multiplex PCR was the method, and the copy in TCRdb shows in-frame clones only, minus some. The sample has around 330,000 clones; approximately 89% are singletons. What was sequenced was PBMCs or T cells enriched from blood (not recorded which). The origin of the receptors is a woman between 35 and 50 years old who had recovered from COVID-19.

This CDR3 reads CASSPYTGTGRNEQFF. The CDR3 DNA reads as TGTGCCAGCTCACCGTATACCGGGACAGGGAGGAATGAGCAGTTCTTC. This chain connects TRBV18 to TRBJ2-1; TRBD1 aligns across 9 bases. The CDR3 contains 16 residues. CDR1 is KGHSH, CDR2 LQKENI, per germline. Trimming at V came to 3 bases and at J to 7 bases, leaving 10 bases not matched to a gene.

The chain couples TRBV6-1 to TRBJ2-7; 7 nucleotides align to TRBD1. The V and J ends lost 3 bases and 2 bases, in that order; junction bases with no gene match: 7. The CDR3 sequence is 15 residues long. CDR1 is MNHNS and CDR2 is SASEGT in the germline V gene. The chain's CDR3 is CASSDLGGLPYEQYF. The DNA for the CDR3 is TGTGCCAGCAGTGACCTAGGGGGCCTCCCCTACGAGCAGTACTTC.

The rearrangement joins TRBV11-2 to TRBJ2-2; no clear D gene. Trimming took 4 bases from V and 7 from J, leaving 10 bases between them. The CDR3 is 13 amino acids. Per germline, CDR1 SGHAT and CDR2 FQNNGV. For the CDR3, the DNA is TGTGCCAGCAGCTCGAGACTGAACGGGGAGCTGTTTTTT. Amino acids: CASSSRLNGELFF.

Notes on this clone: The CDR3 does not end in the conserved phenylalanine or tryptophan, so this is likely a read error. The DNA is left out, because the CDR3 cannot be placed on it with certainty; the CDR3 is given as TCRdb lists it. The CDR3 sequence is CASSVGRGQAC. This chain connects TRBV9 to TRBJ1-1; the D call TRBD1 from the table was never checked on the DNA. Germline lookup yields CDR1 SGDLS and CDR2 YYNGEE. The CDR3 length equals 11 residues, ends included.

J is TRBJ1-2 and V is TRBV30; D possibly corresponds to TRBD1 (6 bases). This CDR3 contains 11 residues. The germline gives CDR1 GTSNPN, CDR2 SVGIG (reference sequence). Trimming stripped 0 bases from V and 12 bases from J, with 11 bases between. CDR3: CAWSVGGEDTF. CDR3 bases: TGTGCCTGGAGTGTAGGGGGGGAAGACACCTTC.

The chain recombines TRBV29-1 with TRBJ2-3; D gene unclear. V was trimmed by 3 bases and J by 2 bases, leaving 9 bases between them. This CDR3 region has 13 residues. The germline V gene has CDR1 SQVTM and CDR2 ANQGSEA. The CDR3 is CSVDSGFTDTQYF. The CDR3 region has the DNA TGCAGCGTTGATTCCGGGTTCACAGATACGCAGTATTTT.

V gene TRBV12-5 combines with J gene TRBJ2-4; TRBD1 agrees at 7 bases. This CDR3 is built from 15 residues. Trimming at V came to 3 bases and at J to 1 base, leaving 3 bases not matched to a gene. The germline CDR1 and CDR2 sequences are LGHNT and FRNRAP. CDR3 residues: CASGLQQGAKNIQYF. The CDR3 nucleotides read TGTGCTAGTGGTTTACAACAGGGGGCCAAAAACATTCAGTACTTC.

The V gene is TRBV21-1, the J gene TRBJ2-7; the table's TRBD2 call for D was not verified on the DNA. TRBV21-1 is a documented pseudogene. This CDR3 has 18 amino acids. The CDR3 loop reads CASRDPGTSGRAVYEQYF. The DNA for the CDR3 is TGTGCCAGCAGGGACCCCGGGACTAGCGGGAGGGCCGTTTACGAGCAGTACTTC.

This sequence joins TRBV5-5 and TRBJ2-2; 9 bases match TRBD2. The germline gives CDR1 SGHKS, CDR2 YYEKEE (reference sequence). The CDR3 totals 15 residues. The V and J ends lost 4 bases and 6 bases, in that order; junction bases with no gene match: 7. CDR3 in amino acids: CASSLSGRMAGELFF. CDR3 DNA: TGTGCCAGCAGCCTTAGCGGGAGAATGGCCGGGGAGCTGTTTTTT.

Note on this clone: Different DNA sequences within this sample yield the same CDR3. This chain connects TRBV24-1 to TRBJ1-1; D call uncertain. Trimming pared 4 bases from V and 1 base from J, leaving 3 bases between. The CDR3 consists of 12 residues. Germline V gives CDR1 KGHDR, CDR2 SFDVKD. The CDR3: CATSDSNTEAFF. CDR3 DNA: TGTGCCACCAGTGACTCGAACACTGAAGCTTTCTTT.

This clone was seen once. This chain links TRBV2 with TRBJ1-2; TRBD1 matches at 9 bases. The CDR3 length is 16 residues. Germline V gene sequence: CDR1 SNHLY, CDR2 FYNNEI. The junction had 8 bases not matched to a gene; V was cut back by 6 bases and J by 0 bases. The CDR3 DNA follows: TGTGCCAGCAGATCAATACAGGGGGCGGCTAACTATGGCTACACCTTC. Translated, it gives CASRSIQGAANYGYTF.

The J gene is TRBJ1-2, the V gene TRBV6-5, with 11 bases fitting TRBD1. The CDR3 sequence is 16 residues long. The trim removed 2 bases at V and 2 bases at J, leaving 4 bases unmatched. Germline CDR1 MNHEY, CDR2 SVGAGI. CDR3 DNA sequence: TGTGCCAGCAGTTACGAGGGGACAGGGGGAAACTATGGCTACACCTTC. It encodes CASSYEGTGGNYGYTF.

This CDR3 reads CASSLGGQATQETQYF. The CDR3 bases are TGTGCCAGCAGCTTGGGGGGACAGGCTACTCAAGAGACCCAGTACTTC. The V call is TRBV5-4, the J call TRBJ2-5; 8 bases agree with TRBD1. The germline V gene has CDR1 SGHNT and CDR2 YYREEE (reference sequence). The CDR3 spans 16 residues. V gave up 0 bases and J gave up 2 bases; unmatched junction bases: 6.